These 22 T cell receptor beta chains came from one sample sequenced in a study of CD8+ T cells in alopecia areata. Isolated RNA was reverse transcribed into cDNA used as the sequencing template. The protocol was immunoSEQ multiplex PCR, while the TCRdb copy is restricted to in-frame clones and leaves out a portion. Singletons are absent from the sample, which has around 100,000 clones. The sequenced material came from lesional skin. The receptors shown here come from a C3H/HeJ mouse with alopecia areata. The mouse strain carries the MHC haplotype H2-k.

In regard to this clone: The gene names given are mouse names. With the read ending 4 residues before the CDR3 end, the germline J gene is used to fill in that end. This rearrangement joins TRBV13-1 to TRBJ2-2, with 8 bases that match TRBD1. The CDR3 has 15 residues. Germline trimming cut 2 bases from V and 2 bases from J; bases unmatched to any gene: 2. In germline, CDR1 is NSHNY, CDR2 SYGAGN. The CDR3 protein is CASSETGVNTGQLYF. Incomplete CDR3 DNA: TGTGCCAGCAGTGAGACAGGGGTCAACACCGGG.

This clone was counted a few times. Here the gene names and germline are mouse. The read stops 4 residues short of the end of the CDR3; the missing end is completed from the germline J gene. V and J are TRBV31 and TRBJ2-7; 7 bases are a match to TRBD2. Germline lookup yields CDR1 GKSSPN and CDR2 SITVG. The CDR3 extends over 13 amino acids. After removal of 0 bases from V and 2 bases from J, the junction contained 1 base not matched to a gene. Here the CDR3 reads CAWSLDWAYEQYF. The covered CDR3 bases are TGTGCCTGGAGTCTCGACTGGGCCTAT.

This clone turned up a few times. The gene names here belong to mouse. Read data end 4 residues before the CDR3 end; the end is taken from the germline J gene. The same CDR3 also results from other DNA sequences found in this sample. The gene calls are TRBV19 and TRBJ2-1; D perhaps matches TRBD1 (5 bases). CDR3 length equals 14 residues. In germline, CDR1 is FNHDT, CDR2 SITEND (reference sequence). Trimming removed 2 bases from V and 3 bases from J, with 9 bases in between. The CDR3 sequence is CASSISQGYAEQFF. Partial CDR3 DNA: TGTGCCAGCAGTATCTCGCAGGGCTATGCT.

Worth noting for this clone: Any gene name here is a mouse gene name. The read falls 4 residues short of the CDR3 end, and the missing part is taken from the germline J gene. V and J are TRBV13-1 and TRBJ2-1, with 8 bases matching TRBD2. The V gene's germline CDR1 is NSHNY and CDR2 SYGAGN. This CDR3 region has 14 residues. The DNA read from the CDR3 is TGTGCCAGCAGTGATGAGGGGGGGCGCGCT. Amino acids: CASSDEGGRA. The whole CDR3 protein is CASSDEGGRAEQFF.

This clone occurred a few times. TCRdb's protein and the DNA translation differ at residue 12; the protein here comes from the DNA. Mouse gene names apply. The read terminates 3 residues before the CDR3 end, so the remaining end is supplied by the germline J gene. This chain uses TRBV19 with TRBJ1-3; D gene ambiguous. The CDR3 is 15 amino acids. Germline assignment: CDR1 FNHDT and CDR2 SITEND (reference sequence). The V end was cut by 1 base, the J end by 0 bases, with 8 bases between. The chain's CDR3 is CASSIFLLSGNTLYF. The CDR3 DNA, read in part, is TGTGCCAGCAGTATATTTCTCCTTTCTGGAAATACG.

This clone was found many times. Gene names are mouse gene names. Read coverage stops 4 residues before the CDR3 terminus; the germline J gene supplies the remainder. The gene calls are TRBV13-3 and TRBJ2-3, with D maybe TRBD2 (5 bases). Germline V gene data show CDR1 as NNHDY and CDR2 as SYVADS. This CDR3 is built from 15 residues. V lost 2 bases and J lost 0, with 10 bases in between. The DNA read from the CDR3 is TGTGCCAGCAGTGACTGGGCACCTAGTGCAGAA. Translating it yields CASSDWAPSAE. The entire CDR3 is CASSDWAPSAETLYF.

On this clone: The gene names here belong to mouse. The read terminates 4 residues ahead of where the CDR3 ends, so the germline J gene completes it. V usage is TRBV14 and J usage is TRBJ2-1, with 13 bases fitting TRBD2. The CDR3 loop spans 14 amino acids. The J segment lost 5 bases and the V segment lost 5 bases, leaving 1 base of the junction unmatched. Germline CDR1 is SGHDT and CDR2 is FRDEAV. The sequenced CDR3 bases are TGTGCCAGCAGGGGGACTGGGGGGGATGCT. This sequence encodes CASRGTGGDA. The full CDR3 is CASRGTGGDAEQFF.

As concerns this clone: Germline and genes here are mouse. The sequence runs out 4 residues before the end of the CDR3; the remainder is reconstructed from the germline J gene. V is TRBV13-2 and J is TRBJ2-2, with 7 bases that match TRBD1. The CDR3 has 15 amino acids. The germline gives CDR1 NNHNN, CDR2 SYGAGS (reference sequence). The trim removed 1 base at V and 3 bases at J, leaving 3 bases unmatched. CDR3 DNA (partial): TGTGCCAGCGGTGATCAGGGGGAGGACACCGGG. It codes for CASGDQGEDTG. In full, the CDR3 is CASGDQGEDTGQLYF.

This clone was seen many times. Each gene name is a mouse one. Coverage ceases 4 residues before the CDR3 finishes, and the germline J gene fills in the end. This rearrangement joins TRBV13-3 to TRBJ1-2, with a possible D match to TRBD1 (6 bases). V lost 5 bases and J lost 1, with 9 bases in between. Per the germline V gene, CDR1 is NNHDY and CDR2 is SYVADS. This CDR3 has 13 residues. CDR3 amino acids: CASSKQGNSDYTF. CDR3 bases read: TGTGCCAGCAGCAAACAGGGAAACTCC.

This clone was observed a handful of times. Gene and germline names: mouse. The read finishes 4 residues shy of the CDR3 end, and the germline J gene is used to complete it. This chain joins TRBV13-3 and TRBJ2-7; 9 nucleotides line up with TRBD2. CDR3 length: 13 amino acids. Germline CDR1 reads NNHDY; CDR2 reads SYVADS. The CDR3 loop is CASRVGGRDEQYF. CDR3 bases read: TGTGCCAGCAGAGTGGGGGGGCGGGAT.

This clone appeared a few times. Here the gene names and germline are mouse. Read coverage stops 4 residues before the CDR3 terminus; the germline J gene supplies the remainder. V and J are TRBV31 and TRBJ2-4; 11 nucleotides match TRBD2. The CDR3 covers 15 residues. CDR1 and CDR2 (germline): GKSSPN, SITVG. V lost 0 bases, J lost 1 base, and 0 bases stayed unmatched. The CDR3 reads CAWSLLGGRQNTLYF. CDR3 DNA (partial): TGTGCCTGGAGTCTACTGGGGGGGCGTCAAAAC.

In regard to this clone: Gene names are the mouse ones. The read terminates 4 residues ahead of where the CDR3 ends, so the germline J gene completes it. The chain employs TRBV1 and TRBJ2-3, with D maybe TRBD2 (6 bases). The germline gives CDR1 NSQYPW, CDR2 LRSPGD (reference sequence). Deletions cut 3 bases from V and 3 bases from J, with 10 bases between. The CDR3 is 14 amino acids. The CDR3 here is CTCSAGGNAETLYF. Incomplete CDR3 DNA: TGCACCTGCAGTGCTGGGGGAAACGCAGAA.

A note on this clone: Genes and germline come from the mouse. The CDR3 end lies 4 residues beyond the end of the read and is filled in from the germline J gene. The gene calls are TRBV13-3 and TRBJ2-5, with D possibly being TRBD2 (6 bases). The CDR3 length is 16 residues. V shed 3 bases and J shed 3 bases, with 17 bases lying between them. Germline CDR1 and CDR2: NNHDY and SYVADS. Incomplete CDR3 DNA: TGTGCCAGCAGTGCCTTTATGTCTGGGGAGCAAGAC. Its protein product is CASSAFMSGEQD. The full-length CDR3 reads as CASSAFMSGEQDTQYF.

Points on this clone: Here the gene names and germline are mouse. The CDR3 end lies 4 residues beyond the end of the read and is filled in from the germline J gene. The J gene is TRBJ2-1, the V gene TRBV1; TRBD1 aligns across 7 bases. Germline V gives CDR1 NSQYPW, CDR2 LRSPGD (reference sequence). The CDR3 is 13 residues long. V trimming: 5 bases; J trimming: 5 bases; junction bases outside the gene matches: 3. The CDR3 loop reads CTCSKGTDAEQFF. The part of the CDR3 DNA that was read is TGCACCTGCAGTAAAGGGACAGATGCT.

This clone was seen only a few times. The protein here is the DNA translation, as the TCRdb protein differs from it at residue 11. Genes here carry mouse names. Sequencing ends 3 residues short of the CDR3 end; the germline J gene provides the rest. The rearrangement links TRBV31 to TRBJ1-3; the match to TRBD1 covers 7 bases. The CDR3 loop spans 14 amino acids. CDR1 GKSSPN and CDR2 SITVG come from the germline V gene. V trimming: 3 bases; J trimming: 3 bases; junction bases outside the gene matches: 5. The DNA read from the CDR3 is TGTGCCTGGAGGGAGGGGGCGCTTGGAAATACG. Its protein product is CAWREGALGNT. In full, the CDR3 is CAWREGALGNTLYF.

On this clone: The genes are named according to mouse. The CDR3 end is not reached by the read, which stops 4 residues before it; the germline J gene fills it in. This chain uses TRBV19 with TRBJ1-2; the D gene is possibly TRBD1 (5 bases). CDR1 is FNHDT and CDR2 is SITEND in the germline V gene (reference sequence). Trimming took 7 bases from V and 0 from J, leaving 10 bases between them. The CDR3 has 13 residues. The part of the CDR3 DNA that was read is TGTGCCAGCTCAGGACAAGCAAACTCC. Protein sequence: CASSGQANS. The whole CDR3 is CASSGQANSDYTF.

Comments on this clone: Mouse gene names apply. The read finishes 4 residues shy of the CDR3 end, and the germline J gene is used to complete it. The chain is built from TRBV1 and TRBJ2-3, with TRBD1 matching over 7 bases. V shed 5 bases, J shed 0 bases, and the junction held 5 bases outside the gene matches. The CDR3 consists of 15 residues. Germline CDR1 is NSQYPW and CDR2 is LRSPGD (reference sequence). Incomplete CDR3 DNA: TGCACCTGCAGTCACCGGGACAGTAGTGCAGAA. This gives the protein CTCSHRDSSAE. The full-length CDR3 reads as CTCSHRDSSAETLYF.

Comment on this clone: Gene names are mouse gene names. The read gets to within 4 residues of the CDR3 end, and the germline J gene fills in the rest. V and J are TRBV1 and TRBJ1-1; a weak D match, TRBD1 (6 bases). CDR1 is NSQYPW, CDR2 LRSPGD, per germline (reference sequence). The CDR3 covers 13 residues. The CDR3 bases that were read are TGCACCTGCAGTGCCCCGGGACAACCA. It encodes CTCSAPGQP. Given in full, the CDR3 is CTCSAPGQPEVFF.

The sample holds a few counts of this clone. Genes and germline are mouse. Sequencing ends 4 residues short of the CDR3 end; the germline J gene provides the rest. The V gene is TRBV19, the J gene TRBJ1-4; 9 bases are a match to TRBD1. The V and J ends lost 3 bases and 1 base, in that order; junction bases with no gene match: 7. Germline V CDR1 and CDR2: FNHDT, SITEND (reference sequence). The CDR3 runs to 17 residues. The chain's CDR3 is CASSTLPGQGSNERLFF. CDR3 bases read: TGTGCCAGCAGTACCCTACCGGGACAGGGTTCCAACGAA.

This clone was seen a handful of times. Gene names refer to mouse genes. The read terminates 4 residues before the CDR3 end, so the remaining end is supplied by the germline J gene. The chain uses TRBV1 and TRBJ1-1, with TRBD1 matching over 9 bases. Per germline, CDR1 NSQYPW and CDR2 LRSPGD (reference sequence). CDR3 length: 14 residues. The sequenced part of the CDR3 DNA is TGCACCTGCAGTGCACGGGACAGGGTGGGA. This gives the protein CTCSARDRVG. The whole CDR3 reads CTCSARDRVGEVFF.

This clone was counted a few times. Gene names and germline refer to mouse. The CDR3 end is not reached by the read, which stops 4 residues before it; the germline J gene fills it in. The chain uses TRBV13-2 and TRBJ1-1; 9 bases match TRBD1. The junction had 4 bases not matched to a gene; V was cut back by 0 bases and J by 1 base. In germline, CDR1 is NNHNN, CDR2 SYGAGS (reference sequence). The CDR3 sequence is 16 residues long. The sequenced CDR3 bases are TGTGCCAGCGGTGATGCCACAGGGGGCGGGAACACA. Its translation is CASGDATGGGNT. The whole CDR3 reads CASGDATGGGNTEVFF.

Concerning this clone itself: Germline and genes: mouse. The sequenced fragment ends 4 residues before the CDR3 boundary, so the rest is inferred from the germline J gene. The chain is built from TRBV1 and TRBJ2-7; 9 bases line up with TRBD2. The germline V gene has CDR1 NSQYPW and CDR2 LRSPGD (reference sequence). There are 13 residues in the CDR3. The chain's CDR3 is CTCRSGLGYEQYF. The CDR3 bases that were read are TGCACCTGCAGATCGGGACTGGGATAT.